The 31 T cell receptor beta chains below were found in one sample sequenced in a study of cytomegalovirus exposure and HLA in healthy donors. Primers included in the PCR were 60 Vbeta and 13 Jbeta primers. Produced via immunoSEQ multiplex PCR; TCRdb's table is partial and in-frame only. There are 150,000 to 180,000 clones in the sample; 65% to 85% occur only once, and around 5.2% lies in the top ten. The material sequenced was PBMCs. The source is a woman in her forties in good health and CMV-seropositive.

The CDR3 protein is CASSARGRPLTDTQYF. The CDR3 coding sequence is TGTGCCAGCAGCGCTCGCGGGAGGCCTCTCACAGATACGCAGTATTTT. This chain connects TRBV7-2 to TRBJ2-3; 8 bases map to TRBD2. Germline V gene lookup returns CDR1 SGHTA and CDR2 FQGNSA. CDR3 length equals 16 residues. The ends lost 5 bases at V and 2 bases at J; junction bases unmatched: 9.

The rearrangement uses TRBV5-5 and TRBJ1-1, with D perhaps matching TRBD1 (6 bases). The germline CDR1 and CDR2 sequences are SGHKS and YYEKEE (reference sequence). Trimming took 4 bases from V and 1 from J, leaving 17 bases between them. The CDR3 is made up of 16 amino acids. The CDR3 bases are TGTGCCAGCAGCCTGGCCCAGGGACAAAAGAACACTGAAGCTTTCTTT. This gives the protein CASSLAQGQKNTEAFF.

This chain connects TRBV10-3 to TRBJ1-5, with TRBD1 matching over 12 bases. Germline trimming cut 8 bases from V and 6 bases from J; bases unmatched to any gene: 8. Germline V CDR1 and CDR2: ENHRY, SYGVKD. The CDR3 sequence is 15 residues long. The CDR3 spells CAISPGQGAGQPQHF. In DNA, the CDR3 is TGTGCCATCTCTCCGGGACAGGGGGCTGGTCAGCCCCAGCATTTT.

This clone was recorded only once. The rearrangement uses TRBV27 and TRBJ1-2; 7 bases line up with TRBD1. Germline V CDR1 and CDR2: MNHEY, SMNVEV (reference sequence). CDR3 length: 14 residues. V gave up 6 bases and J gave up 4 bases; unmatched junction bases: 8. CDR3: CASRFSTGAYGYTF. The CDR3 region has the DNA TGTGCCAGCAGGTTCTCCACAGGGGCCTATGGCTACACCTTC.

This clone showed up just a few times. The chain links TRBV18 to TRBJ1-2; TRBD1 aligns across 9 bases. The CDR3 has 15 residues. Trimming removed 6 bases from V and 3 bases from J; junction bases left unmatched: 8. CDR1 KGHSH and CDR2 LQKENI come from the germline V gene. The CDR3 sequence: CASSSGQGMDYGYTF. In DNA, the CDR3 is TGTGCCAGCTCCTCAGGACAGGGGATGGACTATGGCTACACCTTC.

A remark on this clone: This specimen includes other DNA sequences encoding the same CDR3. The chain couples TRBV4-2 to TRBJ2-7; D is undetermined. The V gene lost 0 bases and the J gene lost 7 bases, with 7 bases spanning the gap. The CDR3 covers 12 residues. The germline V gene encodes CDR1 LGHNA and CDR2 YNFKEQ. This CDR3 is CASSQDLYEQYF. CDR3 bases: TGTGCCAGCAGCCAAGATCTGTATGAGCAGTACTTC.

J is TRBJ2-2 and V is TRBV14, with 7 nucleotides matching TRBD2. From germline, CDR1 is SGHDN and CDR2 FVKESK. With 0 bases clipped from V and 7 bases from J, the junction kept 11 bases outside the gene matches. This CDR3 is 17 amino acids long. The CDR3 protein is CASSQDRQAGRVGELFF. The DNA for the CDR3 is TGTGCCAGCAGCCAAGATCGGCAAGCGGGAAGGGTCGGGGAGCTGTTTTTT.

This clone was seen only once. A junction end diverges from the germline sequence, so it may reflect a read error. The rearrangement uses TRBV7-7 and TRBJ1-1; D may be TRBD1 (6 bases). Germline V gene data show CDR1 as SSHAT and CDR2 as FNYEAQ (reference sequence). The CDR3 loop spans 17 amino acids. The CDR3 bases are TGTGCTAGCAGCTTGTCAACCAGGGGCCGGGAGAACACTGAAGCTTTCTTT. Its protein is CASSLSTRGRENTEAFF.

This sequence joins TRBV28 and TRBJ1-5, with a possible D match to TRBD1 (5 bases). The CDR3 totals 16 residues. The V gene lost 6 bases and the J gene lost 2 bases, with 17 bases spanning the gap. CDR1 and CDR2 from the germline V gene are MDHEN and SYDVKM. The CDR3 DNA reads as TGTGCCAGCAGGCAAGCGGGGGGGAGGGGCAATCAGCCCCAGCATTTT. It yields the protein CASRQAGGRGNQPQHF.

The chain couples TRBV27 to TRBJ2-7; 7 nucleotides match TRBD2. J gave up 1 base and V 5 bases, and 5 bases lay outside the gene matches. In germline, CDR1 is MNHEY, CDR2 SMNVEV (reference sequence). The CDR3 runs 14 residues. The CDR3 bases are TGTGCCAGCAGTGGGCTAGCGGCTTCCTACGAGCAGTACTTC. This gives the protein CASSGLAASYEQYF.

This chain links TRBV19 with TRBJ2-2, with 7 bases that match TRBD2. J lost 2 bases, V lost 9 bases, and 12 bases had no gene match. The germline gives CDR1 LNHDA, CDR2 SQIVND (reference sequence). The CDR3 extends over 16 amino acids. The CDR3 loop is CASRAGRAGNTGELFF. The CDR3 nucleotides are TGTGCCAGCCGAGCTGGGAGAGCGGGAAACACCGGGGAGCTGTTTTTT.

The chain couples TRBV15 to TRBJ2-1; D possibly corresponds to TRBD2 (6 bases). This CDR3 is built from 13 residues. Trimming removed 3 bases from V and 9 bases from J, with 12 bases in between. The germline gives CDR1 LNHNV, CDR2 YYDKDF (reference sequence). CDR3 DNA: TGTGCCACCAGCAGCGGGAGCCGGGGTGAGCAGTTCTTC. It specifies CATSSGSRGEQFF.

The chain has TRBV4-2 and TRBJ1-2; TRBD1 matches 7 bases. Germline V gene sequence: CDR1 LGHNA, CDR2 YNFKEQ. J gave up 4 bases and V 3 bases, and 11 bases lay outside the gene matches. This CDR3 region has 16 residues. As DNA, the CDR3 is TGTGCCAGCAGCCACCCATCCCTGACAGGGACCTATGGCTACACCTTC. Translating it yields CASSHPSLTGTYGYTF.

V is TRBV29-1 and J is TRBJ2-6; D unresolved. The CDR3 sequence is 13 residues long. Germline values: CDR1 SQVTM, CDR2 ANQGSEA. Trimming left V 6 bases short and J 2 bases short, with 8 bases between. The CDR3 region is CSVGVAGANVLTF. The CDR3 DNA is TGCAGCGTCGGAGTGGCTGGGGCCAACGTCCTGACTTTC.

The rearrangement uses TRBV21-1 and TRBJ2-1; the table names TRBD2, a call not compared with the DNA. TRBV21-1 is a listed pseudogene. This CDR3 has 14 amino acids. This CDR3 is CARDGPGVYNEQFF. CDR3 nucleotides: TGTGCACGGGATGGACCCGGAGTGTACAATGAGCAGTTCTTC.

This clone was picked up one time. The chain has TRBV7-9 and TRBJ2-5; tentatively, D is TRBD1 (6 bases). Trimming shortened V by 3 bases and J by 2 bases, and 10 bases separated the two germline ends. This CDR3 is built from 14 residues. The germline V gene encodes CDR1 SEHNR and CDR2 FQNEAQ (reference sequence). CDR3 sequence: CASSFRQAQETQYF. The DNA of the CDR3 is TGTGCCAGCAGCTTCAGACAGGCTCAAGAGACCCAGTACTTC.

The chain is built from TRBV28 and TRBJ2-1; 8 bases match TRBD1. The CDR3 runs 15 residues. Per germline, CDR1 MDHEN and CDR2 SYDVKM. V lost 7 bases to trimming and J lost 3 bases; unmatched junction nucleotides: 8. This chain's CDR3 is CASTPPGQVYNEQFF. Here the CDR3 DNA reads TGTGCCAGCACCCCCCCGGGACAGGTCTACAATGAGCAGTTCTTC.

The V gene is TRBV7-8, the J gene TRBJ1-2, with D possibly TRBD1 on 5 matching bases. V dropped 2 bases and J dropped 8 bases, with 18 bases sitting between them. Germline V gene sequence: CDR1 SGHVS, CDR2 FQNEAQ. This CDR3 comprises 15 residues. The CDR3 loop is CASSLYAPRGGGYTF. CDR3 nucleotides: TGTGCCAGCAGCTTATACGCCCCCCGGGGGGGAGGCTACACCTTC.

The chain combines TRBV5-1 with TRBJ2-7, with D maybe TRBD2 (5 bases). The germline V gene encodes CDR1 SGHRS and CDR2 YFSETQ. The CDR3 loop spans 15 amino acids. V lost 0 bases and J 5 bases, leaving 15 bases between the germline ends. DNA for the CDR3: TGCGCCAGCAGCTTGGTAGCGCAGACTCCCCACGAGCAGTACTTC. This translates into CASSLVAQTPHEQYF.

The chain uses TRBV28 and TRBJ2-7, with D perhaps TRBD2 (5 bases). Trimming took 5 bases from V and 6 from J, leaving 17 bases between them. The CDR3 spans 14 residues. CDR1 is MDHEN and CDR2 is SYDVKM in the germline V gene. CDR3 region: CASSPGRASPEQYF. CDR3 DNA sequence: TGTGCCAGCAGTCCTGGGCGGGCTAGTCCCGAGCAGTACTTC.

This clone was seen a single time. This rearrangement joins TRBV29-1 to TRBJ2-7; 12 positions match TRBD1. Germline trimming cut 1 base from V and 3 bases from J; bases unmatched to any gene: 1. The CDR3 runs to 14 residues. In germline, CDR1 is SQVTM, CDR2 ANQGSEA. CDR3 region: CSVEGDRGLYEQYF. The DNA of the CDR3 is TGCAGCGTTGAAGGGGACAGGGGGCTCTACGAGCAGTACTTC.

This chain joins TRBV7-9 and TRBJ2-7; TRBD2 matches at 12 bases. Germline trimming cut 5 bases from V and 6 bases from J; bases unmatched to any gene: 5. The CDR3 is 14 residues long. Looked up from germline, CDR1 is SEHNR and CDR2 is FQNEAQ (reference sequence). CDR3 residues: CASSRTSGIGEQYF. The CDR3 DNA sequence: TGTGCCAGCAGCCGGACTAGCGGGATAGGCGAGCAGTACTTC.

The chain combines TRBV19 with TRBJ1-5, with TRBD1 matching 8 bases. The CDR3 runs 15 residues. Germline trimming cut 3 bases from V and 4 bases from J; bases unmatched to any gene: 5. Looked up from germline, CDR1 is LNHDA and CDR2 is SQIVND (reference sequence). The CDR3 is CASSILDRENQPQHF. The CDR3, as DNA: TGTGCCAGTAGTATCCTGGACAGGGAAAATCAGCCCCAGCATTTT.

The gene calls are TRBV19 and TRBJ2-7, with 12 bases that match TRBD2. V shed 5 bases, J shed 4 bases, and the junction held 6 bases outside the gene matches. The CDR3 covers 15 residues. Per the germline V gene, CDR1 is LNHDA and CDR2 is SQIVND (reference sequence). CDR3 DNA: TGTGCCAGTAGTGCCCGACTAGCGGGAGTGTACGAGCAGTACTTC. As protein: CASSARLAGVYEQYF.

CDR3 DNA: TGTGCCAGCAGCTTACTTAGGACAGGGGCTAGGGGAGATACGCAGTATTTT. This translates into CASSLLRTGARGDTQYF. J is TRBJ2-3 and V is TRBV13, with 9 bases matching TRBD1. From germline, CDR1 is PRHDT and CDR2 FYEKMQ (reference sequence). After removal of 2 bases from V and 5 bases from J, the junction contained 11 bases not matched to a gene. The CDR3 is 17 residues long.

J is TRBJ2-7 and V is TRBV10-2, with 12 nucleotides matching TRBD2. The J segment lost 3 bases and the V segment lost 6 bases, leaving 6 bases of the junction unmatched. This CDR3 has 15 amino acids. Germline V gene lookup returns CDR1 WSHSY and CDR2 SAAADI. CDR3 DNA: TGCGCCAGCAGGATACTAGCGGGAGGAGTCTACGAGCAGTACTTC. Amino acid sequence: CASRILAGGVYEQYF.

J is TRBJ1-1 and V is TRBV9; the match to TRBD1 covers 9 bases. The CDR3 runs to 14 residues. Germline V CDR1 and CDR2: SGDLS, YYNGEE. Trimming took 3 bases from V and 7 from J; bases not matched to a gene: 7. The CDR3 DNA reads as TGTGCCAGCAGCGGGACAGGGGCTCCTTTTGAAGCTTTCTTT. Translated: CASSGTGAPFEAFF.

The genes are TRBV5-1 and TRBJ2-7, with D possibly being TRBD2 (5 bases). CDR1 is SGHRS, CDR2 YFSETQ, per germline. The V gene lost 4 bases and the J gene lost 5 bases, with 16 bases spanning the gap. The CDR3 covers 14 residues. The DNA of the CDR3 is TGCGCCAGCAGCCCATCTGGACTCGCCCACGAGCAGTACTTC. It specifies CASSPSGLAHEQYF.

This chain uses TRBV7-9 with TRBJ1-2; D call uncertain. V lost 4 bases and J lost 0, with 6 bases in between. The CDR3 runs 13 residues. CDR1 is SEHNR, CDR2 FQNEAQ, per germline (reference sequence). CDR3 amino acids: CASSSSANYGYTF. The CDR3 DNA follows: TGTGCCAGCAGCTCATCGGCTAACTATGGCTACACCTTC.

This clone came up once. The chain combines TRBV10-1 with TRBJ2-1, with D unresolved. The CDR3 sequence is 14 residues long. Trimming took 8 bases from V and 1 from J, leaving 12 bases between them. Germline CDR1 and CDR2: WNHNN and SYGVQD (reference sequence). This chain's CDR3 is CASSPRKSYNEQFF. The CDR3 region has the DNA TGCGCCAGCTCCCCGCGGAAGTCCTACAATGAGCAGTTCTTC.

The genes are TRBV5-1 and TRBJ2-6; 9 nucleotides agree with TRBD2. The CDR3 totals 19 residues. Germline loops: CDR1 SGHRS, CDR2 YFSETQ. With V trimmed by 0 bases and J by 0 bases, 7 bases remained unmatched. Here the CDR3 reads CASSLVAGLASSGANVLTF. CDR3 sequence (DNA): TGCGCCAGCAGCTTGGTGGCGGGACTAGCCTCCTCTGGGGCCAACGTCCTGACTTTC. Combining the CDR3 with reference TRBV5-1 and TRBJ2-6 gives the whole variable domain KAGVTQTPRYLIKTRGQQVTLSCSPISGHRSVSWYQQTPGQGLQFLFEYFSETQRNKGNFPGRFSGRQFSNSRSEMNVSTLELGDSALYLCASSLVAGLASSGANVLTFGAGSRLTVL.